The source of this TCR beta chain is a study of blood T cell repertoires in COVID-19. Study context: Samples taken during acute and convalescent COVID-19 were collected in the United States, Italy and Spain. Sources were T cells, B-cell-depleted T cells, or PBMCs; the material itself was cDNA or gDNA.

In the study's own analysis: Nucleated cell counts were estimated from reference gene primer amplification. Assay used: immunoSEQ multiplex PCR; TCRdb lists only in-frame clones, some missing. For V, J and clone size, that table is used; D and trimming come from the DNA. The sample has 110,000 to 150,000 clones, 76% seen once; the top ten hold 4.2%. The V and J ends lost 3 bases and 2 bases respectively, with 14 bases between them. CDR1 is LNHNV, CDR2 YYDKDF, per germline (reference sequence). The CDR3 is made up of 15 amino acids. This receptor was taken from a man in his sixties with acute or convalescent COVID-19. Sequencing was carried out using peripheral blood. The rearrangement links TRBV15 to TRBJ2-7, with a tentative D call TRBD1 (6 bases). The CDR3 sequence is CATSRRGRGPYEQYF. The CDR3 nucleotides read TGTGCCACCAGCAGGAGGGGCAGGGGACCCTACGAGCAGTACTTC.